The sequence of this T cell receptor beta chain was determined in a study of human T cells and chemical hapten exposure. Looking at the study overall: Recorded diagnoses among the mostly female patients were alopecia areata, totalis or universalis.

Trimming cost V 1 base and J 6 bases, with 4 bases left between them. CDR1 and CDR2 from the germline V gene are MGHRA and YSYEKL. The CDR3 is 11 amino acids. In this sample, this clonotype turned up a few times. Time point defined: patch test 1, 2 weeks after DPC sensitization. Treatment in this sample: therapeutic diphenylcyclopropenone sensitization with weekly scalp DPC. Each CDR3 protein is one row after TCRdb ran MiXCR on the RACE reads. The sample includes 95,000 to 150,000 distinct CDR3 sequences, roughly 13% of them seen just once. The chain recombines TRBV4-1 with TRBJ2-7, with D hard to call. The source of this sequence is a man younger than 35 with alopecia areata. Some clones in this sample may be carry-over from other donors' samples. The material was whole blood, obtained in connection with sensitization to the hapten diphenylcyclopropenone (DPC). The CDR3 reads CASSQGFEQYF. DNA for the CDR3: TGCGCCAGCAGCCAAGGGTTCGAGCAGTACTTC.